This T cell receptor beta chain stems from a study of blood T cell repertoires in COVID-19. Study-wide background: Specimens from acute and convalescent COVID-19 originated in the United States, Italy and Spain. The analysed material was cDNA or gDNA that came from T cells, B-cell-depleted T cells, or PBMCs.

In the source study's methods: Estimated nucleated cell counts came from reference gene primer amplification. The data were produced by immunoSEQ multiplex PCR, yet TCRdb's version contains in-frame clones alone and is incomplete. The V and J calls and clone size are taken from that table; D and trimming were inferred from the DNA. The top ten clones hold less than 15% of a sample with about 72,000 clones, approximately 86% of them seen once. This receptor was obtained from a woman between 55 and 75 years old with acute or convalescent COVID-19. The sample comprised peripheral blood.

The CDR3 nucleotides are TGTGCCAGCAGCAAAGGAGGCTTGTCGGACACCGGGGAGCTGTTTTTT. Its protein is CASSKGGLSDTGELFF. V and J are TRBV21-1 and TRBJ2-2; TRBD2, the table's D call, was not compared with the DNA. TRBV21-1 is listed as a pseudogene. This CDR3 is built from 16 residues.